This T cell receptor beta chain was captured in a study of T cell changes during pregnancy in multiple sclerosis. Libraries were prepared by immunoSEQ multiplex PCR; TCRdb keeps only in-frame clonotypes and omits some of them. The repertoire holds 60,000 to 75,000 clones, with 91% as singletons. V dropped 2 bases and J dropped 0 bases, with 9 bases sitting between them. Per the germline V gene, CDR1 is SGHTA and CDR2 is FQGTGA. The CDR3 is 15 amino acids. The chain uses TRBV7-3 and TRBJ2-3; TRBD2 is a possible D gene (5 bases). Material: peripheral blood, obtained before pregnancy. This TCR came from a female donor with multiple sclerosis, enrolled in a pregnancy study. CDR3 in amino acids: CASSLRGLSTDTQYF. The CDR3 DNA sequence: TGTGCCAGCAGCTTACGAGGACTTAGCACAGATACGCAGTATTTT.